This passage covers 23 T cell receptor beta chains from one sample sequenced in a study of blood T cells in healthy people across ages. The use of a sample-barcoded 5' primer and a J-beta primer mix characterized a second PCR of about 7 to 12 cycles. TCRdb re-called the 5' RACE reads through MiXCR, storing one row per CDR3 protein. Of just under 550,000 distinct CDR3 sequences detected, approximately 25% appear once; the ten largest clones hold approximately 10%. This sample also belongs to another study, concerning T cells of mothers and their children.

Sequenced material: blood. The receptors come from a boy under 18 in good health.

This clonotype was observed a few times. The rearrangement links TRBV27 to TRBJ2-5, with D unresolved. The CDR3 totals 11 residues. The germline V and J ends were trimmed by 8 bases and 1 base, with 5 bases remaining between them. Germline V lookup: CDR1 MNHEY, CDR2 SMNVEV (reference sequence). The CDR3 nucleotides read TGTGCCAGCCCACCCCAAGAGACCCAGTACTTC. Its translation is CASPPQETQYF.

Comment on this clonotype: Compared with germline, one end of the junction differs, possibly owing to a read error. CDR3 DNA: TGCGCCAGCAGCTTGGGTACAGGGCTTGTCGGGGAAAAACTGCTTTTT. Residues: CASSLGTGLVGEKLLF. This sequence joins TRBV5-1 and TRBJ1-4; D might be TRBD1 (6 bases). This CDR3 is built from 16 residues. The V gene's germline CDR1 is SGHRS and CDR2 YFSETQ.

This clonotype was counted a few times. The genes are TRBV29-1 and TRBJ1-5; TRBD1 matches at 10 bases. Germline assignment: CDR1 SQVTM and CDR2 ANQGSEA. Unmatched junction bases numbered 6, after V lost 6 bases and J lost 4 bases. CDR3 size: 14 residues. CDR3 DNA: TGCAGCGTCCCTGGGACAGGGGTGAATCAGCCCCAGCATTTT. This codes for CSVPGTGVNQPQHF.

This chain uses TRBV6-6 with TRBJ1-1, with 8 nucleotides matching TRBD1. Losses at the gene ends were 2 bases for V and 5 bases for J; bases not matched to a gene: 7. Germline V CDR1 and CDR2: MNHNY, SVGAGI (reference sequence). The CDR3 sequence is 15 residues long. CDR3 coding DNA: TGTGCCAGCAGTTACAGCGGACAGGGCGGAACTGAAGCTTTCTTT. Amino acid sequence: CASSYSGQGGTEAFF.

The CDR3 bases are TGCGCCAGCAGCTTCGCGGCCGGGACAGTAACCTACGAGCAGTACTTC. This encodes CASSFAAGTVTYEQYF. V is TRBV5-1 and J is TRBJ2-7, with 7 bases fitting TRBD1. Germline values: CDR1 SGHRS, CDR2 YFSETQ. The CDR3 extends over 16 amino acids. V dropped 2 bases and J dropped 2; count of bases not matched to a gene: 10.

The chain recombines TRBV5-1 with TRBJ2-1; D is perhaps TRBD2 (6 bases). Per germline, CDR1 SGHRS and CDR2 YFSETQ. Trimming cost V 8 bases and J 0 bases, with 12 bases left between them. This CDR3 contains 14 residues. CDR3 nucleotide sequence: TGCGCCAGTGCAGGAGGGAGCTCCTACAATGAGCAGTTCTTC. This translates into CASAGGSSYNEQFF.

This clonotype was observed a few times. The chain couples TRBV28 to TRBJ1-5, with D possibly being TRBD1 (5 bases). The CDR3 is 17 residues long. The V end lost 2 bases, the J end lost 4 bases, and 18 bases lay between the germline ends. Germline V gives CDR1 MDHEN, CDR2 SYDVKM. This CDR3 reads CASSLSLRQGANQPQHF. In nucleotides, the CDR3 is TGTGCCAGCAGTTTAAGTCTCCGCCAAGGGGCGAATCAGCCCCAGCATTTT.

J is TRBJ2-5 and V is TRBV29-1; D remains unclear. Trimming cost V 2 bases and J 1 base, with 2 bases left between them. The CDR3 totals 11 residues. Germline CDR1 and CDR2: SQVTM and ANQGSEA. This CDR3 is CSVETQETQYF. DNA of the CDR3: TGCAGCGTTGAAACCCAAGAGACCCAGTACTTC.

The chain carries TRBV7-2 and TRBJ2-1; 11 positions agree with TRBD2. CDR3 length: 15 amino acids. Germline values: CDR1 SGHTA, CDR2 FQGNSA. Trimming at V came to 2 bases and at J to 7 bases, leaving 4 bases not matched to a gene. Written as DNA, the CDR3 is TGTGCCAGCAGCTTAACTAGCGGGAGTATGAATGAGCAGTTCTTC. Encoded protein: CASSLTSGSMNEQFF.

CDR3: CASGTEDSNQPQHF. Written as DNA, the CDR3 is TGTGCCAGCGGGACAGAAGATAGCAATCAGCCCCAGCATTTT. This chain connects TRBV28 to TRBJ1-5; 7 positions agree with TRBD1. V dropped 8 bases and J dropped 0; count of bases not matched to a gene: 4. CDR1 and CDR2 (germline): MDHEN, SYDVKM. The CDR3 loop spans 14 amino acids.

The V gene is TRBV19, the J gene TRBJ1-2; tentative D call: TRBD1 (6 bases). The CDR3 is 14 amino acids. Germline CDR1 is LNHDA and CDR2 is SQIVND (reference sequence). Trimming removed 4 bases at V and 6 bases at J, with 15 bases between. The CDR3 bases are TGTGCCAGTAGTAGAAATCAGGGGTACGATGGCTACACCTTC. Translating gives CASSRNQGYDGYTF.

This sequence joins TRBV3-1 and TRBJ2-7; no clear D. The CDR3 spans 14 residues. The V end lost 0 bases, the J end lost 2 bases, and 8 bases lay between the germline ends. In germline, CDR1 is LGHDT, CDR2 YNNKEL (reference sequence). The CDR3 DNA sequence: TGTGCCAGCAGCCAAGATGGCCTAGCCTACGAGCAGTACTTC. Protein: CASSQDGLAYEQYF.

This clonotype was found a few times. J is TRBJ2-5 and V is TRBV20-1; D gene ambiguous. Germline V gives CDR1 DFQATT, CDR2 SNEGSKA (reference sequence). Trimming took 6 bases from V and 1 from J, leaving 15 bases between them. The CDR3 length is 14 residues. The chain's CDR3 is CSASLGRTQETQYF. Here the CDR3 DNA reads TGCAGTGCCTCCCTCGGGCGGACCCAAGAGACCCAGTACTTC.

The chain has TRBV6-2 or TRBV6-3 and TRBJ2-7; D may be TRBD1 or TRBD2 (5 bases each). V was pared by 2 bases and J by 3 bases, with 11 bases between. The CDR3 is made up of 14 amino acids. Germline CDR1 reads MNHEY; CDR2 reads SVGEGT. Written as DNA, the CDR3 is TGTGCCAGCAGTTACGAACTGGGGGTCTACGAGCAGTACTTC. This sequence encodes CASSYELGVYEQYF.

The chain has TRBV7-3 and TRBJ2-3; D is ambiguous. The germline gives CDR1 SGHTA, CDR2 FQGTGA. Trimming stripped 6 bases from V and 2 bases from J, with 18 bases between. This CDR3 comprises 16 residues. The CDR3: CASSRPSGFFTDTQYF. CDR3 bases: TGTGCCAGCAGTCGACCGTCCGGGTTCTTCACAGATACGCAGTATTTT.

This clonotype occurred a few times. The gene calls are TRBV7-9 and TRBJ1-5, with 8 bases fitting TRBD1. The V segment lost 5 bases and the J segment 1 base; nucleotides outside the gene matches: 4. The germline V gene has CDR1 SEHNR and CDR2 FQNEAQ (reference sequence). The CDR3 has 15 residues. This CDR3 reads CASSAQGASNQPQHF. The CDR3, as DNA: TGTGCCAGCAGCGCCCAGGGGGCAAGCAATCAGCCCCAGCATTTT.

This clonotype has more than one count but fewer than ten. V and J are TRBV24-1 and TRBJ2-6; unclear D gene. The CDR3 covers 17 residues. Germline-derived CDR1 and CDR2 are KGHDR and SFDVKD. Trimming cost V 4 bases and J 0 bases, with 12 bases left between them. CDR3 sequence: CATSEGKGYSGANVLTF. The CDR3 coding sequence is TGTGCCACCAGTGAGGGCAAGGGCTACTCTGGGGCCAACGTCCTGACTTTC.

The chain links TRBV6-5 to TRBJ1-6; D is possibly TRBD1 (5 bases). Trimming pared 4 bases from V and 6 bases from J, leaving 10 bases between. Germline CDR1 MNHEY, CDR2 SVGAGI. CDR3 length equals 14 residues. The CDR3, as DNA: TGTGCCAGCAGTTTGACAGAGGGTAATTCACCCCTCCACTTT. Its protein is CASSLTEGNSPLHF.

This clonotype was seen a single time. The rearrangement joins TRBV28 to TRBJ1-1, with TRBD1 as a possible D gene (5 bases). V shed 1 base and J shed 12 bases, with 12 bases lying between them. Per the germline V gene, CDR1 is MDHEN and CDR2 is SYDVKM. CDR3 length equals 12 residues. The CDR3 loop reads CASSLFQGRTFF. DNA of the CDR3: TGTGCCAGCAGTTTATTCCAGGGAAGAACTTTCTTT.

This clonotype was observed a few times. The V call is TRBV28, the J call TRBJ1-4, with D possibly TRBD1 on 5 matching bases. The CDR3 totals 17 residues. Germline assignment: CDR1 MDHEN and CDR2 SYDVKM. With 5 bases removed from V and 2 bases from J, the gap between germline ends came to 18 bases. The CDR3 sequence is CASSRSPLGVTNEKLFF. CDR3 DNA sequence: TGTGCCAGCAGTCGATCACCATTAGGGGTGACTAATGAAAAACTGTTTTTT.

This chain uses TRBV9 with TRBJ2-3; D perhaps matches TRBD2 (7 bases). Trimming cost V 4 bases and J 2 bases, with 17 bases left between them. The V gene's germline CDR1 is SGDLS and CDR2 YYNGEE. This CDR3 region has 16 residues. This CDR3 is CASSPPAGANTDTQYF. The CDR3 bases are TGTGCCAGCAGCCCCCCGGCGGGGGCGAACACAGATACGCAGTATTTT.

V gene TRBV7-9 combines with J gene TRBJ1-2; 7 nucleotides match TRBD1. Per the germline V gene, CDR1 is SEHNR and CDR2 is FQNEAQ (reference sequence). With 5 bases clipped from V and 2 bases from J, the junction kept 5 bases outside the gene matches. The CDR3 loop spans 14 amino acids. The CDR3 region is CASSGAGQNYGYTF. DNA of the CDR3: TGTGCCAGCAGCGGGGCGGGACAGAACTATGGCTACACCTTC. Full variable domain (remainder filled in from reference TRBV7-9 and TRBJ1-2): DTGVSQNPRHKITKRGQNVTFRCDPISEHNRLYWYRQTLGQGPEFLTYFQNEAQLEKSRLLSDRFSAERPKGSFSTLEIQRTEQGDSAMYLCASSGAGQNYGYTFGSGTRLTVV.

This clonotype was detected many times. V is TRBV20-1 and J is TRBJ2-7; either TRBD1 or TRBD2 may fit D (5 bases each). This CDR3 comprises 13 residues. V was trimmed by 5 bases and J by 3 bases, leaving 14 bases between them. CDR1 and CDR2 from the germline V gene are DFQATT and SNEGSKA (reference sequence). The CDR3 DNA follows: TGCAGTGCTGCCCTACGGGGCGGCTACGAGCAGTACTTC. Its translation is CSAALRGGYEQYF.